These 24 T cell receptor beta chains came from one sample sequenced in a study of T cells in Graves' hyperthyroidism and ophthalmopathy (dated by TCRdb to about 2019). The library came from multiplex PCR. Sequencing instrument: Illumina HiSeq 2000. The TCR beta CDR3 regions were amplified from the RNA transcripts. The first round of RT-PCR for the TCR CDR3 was performed with the HTBI primer set and the Qiagen OneStep RT-PCR kit. TCRdb ran its own pipeline on the public reads, namely fastp trimming at Q25 and MiXCR clone calling, and kept in-frame beta chains. Rows matching on CDR3 protein sequence are summarized as one entry with the most common DNA and genes. Here the sample has roughly 650,000 distinct CDR3 sequences; roughly a sixth occur a single time. The ten largest clones capture roughly 3% of the sample. The material sequenced was blood. The source of these receptors is a woman between 40 and 50 years old with Graves' ophthalmopathy.

This clonotype appeared a few times. The chain couples TRBV13 to TRBJ2-7; a weak D match, TRBD1 (6 bases). The CDR3 runs 13 residues. V was cut by 6 bases and J by 3 bases, with 12 bases left in between. Per the germline V gene, CDR1 is PRHDT and CDR2 is FYEKMQ (reference sequence). Here the CDR3 DNA reads TGTGCCAGCAGTTTCGGACAGTACTACGAGCAGTACTTC. Its protein product is CASSFGQYYEQYF.

This clonotype was counted at least ten times. V and J are TRBV7-8 and TRBJ2-1; D is possibly TRBD2 (7 bases). The germline V and J ends were trimmed by 7 bases and 7 bases, with 23 bases remaining between them. The CDR3 covers 16 residues. Germline loops: CDR1 SGHVS, CDR2 FQNEAQ. This chain's CDR3 is CASTIDGGAPRNEQFF. CDR3 coding DNA: TGTGCCAGCACCATAGATGGGGGGGCGCCTAGGAATGAGCAGTTCTTC.

This clonotype was seen ten or more times. The rearrangement links TRBV7-8 to TRBJ2-1; 7 bases line up with TRBD1. The CDR3 runs to 16 residues. After removal of 5 bases from V and 5 bases from J, the junction contained 12 bases not matched to a gene. Germline V CDR1 and CDR2: SGHVS, FQNEAQ. The CDR3 DNA is TGTGCCAGCAGCCCATCCAGGGGGAACACTAACAATGAGCAGTTCTTC. Translation gives CASSPSRGNTNNEQFF.

This clonotype was counted many times. This chain uses TRBV3-1 with TRBJ1-4, with TRBD1 matching over 9 bases. Losses at the gene ends were 5 bases for V and 10 bases for J; bases not matched to a gene: 8. Germline assignment: CDR1 LGHDT and CDR2 YNNKEL (reference sequence). The CDR3 is 14 amino acids. CDR3 in DNA: TGTGCCAGCAGCTCGCTAACAGGGGGCCGAAAACTGTTTTTT. Translated: CASSSLTGGRKLFF.

With respect to this clonotype: Given a much more abundant clone one base away, this may be a read error. CDR3 loop: CSASPGQGSFF. The CDR3 coding sequence is TGCAGTGCGTCACCGGGACAGGGTAGCTTCTTT. The J gene is TRBJ1-1, the V gene TRBV20-1, with 9 bases lining up with TRBD1. The germline gives CDR1 DFQATT, CDR2 SNEGSKA (reference sequence). V shed 6 bases, J shed 14 bases, and the junction held 10 bases outside the gene matches. CDR3 length: 11 amino acids.

This clonotype was recorded many times. V and J are TRBV4-2 and TRBJ1-2; TRBD1 agrees at 9 bases. Germline V lookup: CDR1 LGHNA, CDR2 YNFKEQ. The CDR3 length is 15 residues. Germline trimming cut 0 bases from V and 7 bases from J; bases unmatched to any gene: 6. The CDR3 nucleotides read TGTGCCAGCAGCCAAGACGGGGGACAGGGACGTGGCTACACCTTC. It specifies CASSQDGGQGRGYTF.

V gene TRBV27 combines with J gene TRBJ1-4; D unresolved. The CDR3 has 13 residues. CDR1 and CDR2 (germline): MNHEY, SMNVEV (reference sequence). Trimming left V 2 bases short and J 5 bases short, with 6 bases between. The CDR3 sequence is CASSLQMNEKLFF. The CDR3, as DNA: TGTGCCAGCAGTTTACAGATGAATGAAAAACTGTTTTTT.

The chain joins TRBV27 to TRBJ1-1; 11 bases map to TRBD1. Germline values: CDR1 MNHEY, CDR2 SMNVEV (reference sequence). The length of the CDR3 is 17 residues. The J segment lost 3 bases and the V segment lost 1 base, leaving 7 bases of the junction unmatched. The CDR3 nucleotides are TGTGCCAGCAGTTTATTCGGACAGGGGGCAAAGGACACTGAAGCTTTCTTT. Its protein is CASSLFGQGAKDTEAFF.

This clonotype occurred many times. The genes are TRBV28 and TRBJ2-7, with 10 bases aligning to TRBD2. This CDR3 is 17 amino acids long. The V and J ends lost 4 bases and 3 bases, in that order; junction bases with no gene match: 12. CDR1 and CDR2 (germline): MDHEN, SYDVKM. CDR3 residues: CASSSSGFLAGVYEQYF. The DNA of the CDR3 is TGTGCCAGCAGTTCCTCGGGTTTCCTAGCGGGAGTCTACGAGCAGTACTTC.

This clonotype was detected ten times or more. The rearrangement joins TRBV11-2 to TRBJ2-7; tentatively, D is TRBD2 (6 bases). The CDR3 totals 13 residues. Germline values: CDR1 SGHAT, CDR2 FQNNGV. The V end was cut by 5 bases, the J end by 4 bases, with 12 bases between. The CDR3 reads CASSGLSGYEQYF. CDR3 in DNA: TGTGCCAGCAGCGGCCTTAGCGGATACGAGCAGTACTTC.

This clonotype was recorded a few times. V is TRBV27 and J is TRBJ2-3, with 9 nucleotides matching TRBD2. CDR3 length: 17 residues. Germline V gene data show CDR1 as MNHEY and CDR2 as SMNVEV (reference sequence). J gave up 4 bases and V 1 base, and 9 bases lay outside the gene matches. This CDR3 reads CASSLFPGASGADTQYF. The CDR3 DNA is TGTGCCAGCAGTTTATTCCCCGGGGCTAGCGGGGCAGATACGCAGTATTTT.

This clonotype showed up just a few times. The CDR3, as DNA: TGTGCCAGCAGCCCCAGGGTTCAGGGGGAGCTGTTTTTT. Amino acids: CASSPRVQGELFF. This sequence joins TRBV11-2 and TRBJ2-2, with TRBD1 as a possible D gene (5 bases). This CDR3 is 13 amino acids long. Germline loops: CDR1 SGHAT, CDR2 FQNNGV. Between the trimmed V and J ends, which lost 5 bases and 8 bases, there was a span of 12 bases. The full variable domain, with the rest looked up from reference TRBV11-2 and TRBJ2-2, is EAGVAQSPRYKIIEKRQSVAFWCNPISGHATLYWYQQILGQGPKLLIQFQNNGVVDDSQLPKDRFSAERLKGVDSTLKIQPAKLEDSAVYLCASSPRVQGELFFGEGSRLTVL.

This rearrangement joins TRBV4-2 to TRBJ1-4; D gene uncertain. V lost 1 base to trimming and J lost 11 bases, with 11 bases between them. The CDR3 is 13 residues long. In germline, CDR1 is LGHNA, CDR2 YNFKEQ. The CDR3 DNA follows: TGTGCCAGCAGCCAAGGCGGACTGTCTAAACTGTTTTTT. Translation: CASSQGGLSKLFF.

The gene calls are TRBV20-1 and TRBJ2-2; either TRBD1 or TRBD2 may fit D (5 bases each). The CDR3 is 15 residues long. Germline loops: CDR1 DFQATT, CDR2 SNEGSKA (reference sequence). Trimming shortened V by 5 bases and J by 5 bases, and 18 bases separated the two germline ends. The DNA of the CDR3 is TGCAGTGCTCTCCAGCCGGGGCCGGATACCGGGGAGCTGTTTTTT. Residues: CSALQPGPDTGELFF.

This clonotype has ten or more counts. The chain carries TRBV30 and TRBJ1-6; D is unresolved. CDR3 length equals 18 residues. Per the germline V gene, CDR1 is GTSNPN and CDR2 is SVGIG (reference sequence). Trimming cost V 2 bases and J 0 bases, with 17 bases left between them. The CDR3 nucleotides are TGTGCCTGGAGTATGCATACCGAATGGAGCTCCTATAATTCACCCCTCCACTTT. Residues: CAWSMHTEWSSYNSPLHF.

This clonotype was counted only a few times. V is TRBV25-1 and J is TRBJ1-1; tentatively, D is TRBD1 (5 bases). Germline CDR1 MGHDK, CDR2 SYGVNS. V dropped 7 bases and J dropped 4 bases, with 13 bases sitting between them. The CDR3 sequence is 13 residues long. CDR3 residues: CASNVGEVTEAFF. The CDR3 DNA is TGTGCCAGCAACGTAGGGGAGGTCACTGAAGCTTTCTTT.

There are many counts of this clonotype. The gene calls are TRBV28 and TRBJ2-7; D may correspond to TRBD1 or TRBD2 (5 bases each). The V end was cut by 6 bases, the J end by 2 bases, with 14 bases between. CDR3 length: 14 amino acids. Per the germline V gene, CDR1 is MDHEN and CDR2 is SYDVKM. The CDR3, as DNA: TGTGCCAGCAGCACCGGGACGCAAACCTACGAGCAGTACTTC. It encodes CASSTGTQTYEQYF.

This clonotype was recorded many times. This sequence joins TRBV12-3 or TRBV12-4 and TRBJ2-1; TRBD2 agrees at 11 bases. With 4 bases clipped from V and 5 bases from J, the junction kept 13 bases outside the gene matches. The CDR3 consists of 18 residues. CDR3 protein: CASSSPGGLAGGDNEQFF. Written as DNA, the CDR3 is TGTGCCAGCAGTTCCCCGGGGGGGCTAGCGGGGGGTGACAATGAGCAGTTCTTC.

This clonotype was seen repeatedly, ten times or more. V is TRBV11-2 and J is TRBJ2-5, with TRBD2 identical over 9 bases. Germline CDR1 is SGHAT and CDR2 is FQNNGV. V lost 7 bases, J lost 3 bases, and 3 bases stayed unmatched. CDR3 size: 13 residues. CDR3 residues: CASKLAGEETQYF. The CDR3 DNA is TGTGCCAGCAAGTTAGCGGGAGAAGAGACCCAGTACTTC.

V is TRBV20-1 and J is TRBJ1-2, with D possibly being TRBD1 (5 bases). The V end was cut by 5 bases, the J end by 4 bases, with 8 bases between. CDR3 length: 11 residues. Germline V gene sequence: CDR1 DFQATT, CDR2 SNEGSKA (reference sequence). The CDR3 DNA reads as TGCAGTGCTTATACAGGCTATGGCTACACCTTC. Translating gives CSAYTGYGYTF.

This chain joins TRBV3-1 and TRBJ2-6; D uncertain. Trimming removed 4 bases from V and 1 base from J, with 14 bases in between. In germline, CDR1 is LGHDT, CDR2 YNNKEL (reference sequence). This CDR3 has 17 amino acids. The CDR3 bases are TGTGCCAGCAGCCTAGTGCGTGGTCCTTCTGGGGCCAACGTCCTGACTTTC. Its protein is CASSLVRGPSGANVLTF.

The J gene is TRBJ1-4, the V gene TRBV7-9, with TRBD1 as a possible D gene (6 bases). CDR3 length equals 16 residues. V gave up 5 bases and J gave up 7 bases, with 20 bases separating them. The germline CDR1 and CDR2 sequences are SEHNR and FQNEAQ (reference sequence). The CDR3 loop reads CASSDGGGGLIEKLFF. The CDR3 coding sequence is TGTGCCAGCAGCGACGGAGGCGGGGGGCTTATTGAAAAACTGTTTTTT.

This clonotype was counted ten times or more. The chain uses TRBV2 and TRBJ2-3; 7 bases are shared with TRBD1. Germline assignment: CDR1 SNHLY and CDR2 FYNNEI. The V gene end was trimmed by 6 bases and the J gene end by 0 bases; junction bases not matched to a gene: 3. This CDR3 has 14 amino acids. The CDR3 region has the DNA TGTGCCAGCAGGGACAGGACTAGCACAGATACGCAGTATTTT. Protein sequence: CASRDRTSTDTQYF.

This clonotype appeared many times. This rearrangement joins TRBV2 to TRBJ2-7; possible D gene TRBD1, 6 bases. The CDR3 sequence is 16 residues long. Trimming took off 6 bases at V and 2 bases at J, with 20 bases between the two ends. CDR1 SNHLY and CDR2 FYNNEI come from the germline V gene. CDR3 residues: CASRLAQGVRAYEQYF. DNA of the CDR3: TGTGCCAGCAGACTCGCACAGGGAGTGAGAGCCTACGAGCAGTACTTC.